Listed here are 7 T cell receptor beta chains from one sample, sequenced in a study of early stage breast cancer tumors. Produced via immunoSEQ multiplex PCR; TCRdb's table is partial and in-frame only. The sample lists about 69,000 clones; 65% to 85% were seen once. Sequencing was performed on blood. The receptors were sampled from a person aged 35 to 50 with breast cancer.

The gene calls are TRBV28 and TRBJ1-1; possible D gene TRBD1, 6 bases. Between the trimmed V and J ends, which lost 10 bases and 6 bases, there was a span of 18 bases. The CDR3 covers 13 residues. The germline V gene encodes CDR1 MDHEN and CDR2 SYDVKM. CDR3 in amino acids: CATTYYRGAEAFF. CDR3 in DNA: TGTGCCACCACCTACTATAGGGGGGCTGAAGCTTTCTTT. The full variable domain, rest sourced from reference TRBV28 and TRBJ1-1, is DVKVTQSSRYLVKRTGEKVFLECVQDMDHENMFWYRQDPGLGLRLIYFSYDVKMKEKGDIPEGYSVSREKKERFSLILESASTNQTSMYLCATTYYRGAEAFFGQGTRLTVV.

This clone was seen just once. The CDR3 spells CSGGTGTGTYVEQFF. The CDR3 bases are TGCAGCGGGGGGACCGGGACAGGGACCTACGTTGAGCAGTTCTTC. The genes are TRBV29-1 and TRBJ2-1, with 9 bases fitting TRBD1. Germline V gives CDR1 SQVTM, CDR2 ANQGSEA. J gave up 9 bases and V 7 bases, and 16 bases lay outside the gene matches. The CDR3 is 15 amino acids.

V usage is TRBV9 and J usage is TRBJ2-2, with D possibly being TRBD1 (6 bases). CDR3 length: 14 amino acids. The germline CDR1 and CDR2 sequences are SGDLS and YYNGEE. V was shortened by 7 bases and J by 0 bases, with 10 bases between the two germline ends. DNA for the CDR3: TGTGCCAGCTCAGGGGTTTCGAACACCGGGGAGCTGTTTTTT. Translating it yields CASSGVSNTGELFF.

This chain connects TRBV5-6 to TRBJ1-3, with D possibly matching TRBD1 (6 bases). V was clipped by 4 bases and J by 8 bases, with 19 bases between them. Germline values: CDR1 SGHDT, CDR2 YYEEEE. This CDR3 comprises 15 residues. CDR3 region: CASSTDRYAADTIYF. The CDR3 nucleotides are TGTGCCAGCAGCACAGACAGGTATGCGGCGGACACCATATATTTT.

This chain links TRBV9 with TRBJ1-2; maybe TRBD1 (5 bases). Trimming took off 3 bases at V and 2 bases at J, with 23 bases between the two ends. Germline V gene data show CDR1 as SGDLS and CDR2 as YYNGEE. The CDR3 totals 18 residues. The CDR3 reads CASSASRGSGHINYGYTF. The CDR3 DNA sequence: TGTGCCAGCAGCGCGTCCAGAGGAAGCGGACACATCAACTATGGCTACACCTTC. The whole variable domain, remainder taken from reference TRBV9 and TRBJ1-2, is DSGVTQTPKHLITATGQRVTLRCSPRSGDLSVYWYQQSLDQGLQFLIQYYNGEERAKGNILERFSAQQFPDLHSELNLSSLELGDSALYFCASSASRGSGHINYGYTFGSGTRLTVV.

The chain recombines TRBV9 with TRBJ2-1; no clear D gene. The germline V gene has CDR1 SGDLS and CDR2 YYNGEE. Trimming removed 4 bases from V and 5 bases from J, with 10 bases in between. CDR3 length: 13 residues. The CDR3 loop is CASSFSWHNEQFF. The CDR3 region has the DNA TGTGCCAGCAGCTTCTCGTGGCACAATGAGCAGTTCTTC.

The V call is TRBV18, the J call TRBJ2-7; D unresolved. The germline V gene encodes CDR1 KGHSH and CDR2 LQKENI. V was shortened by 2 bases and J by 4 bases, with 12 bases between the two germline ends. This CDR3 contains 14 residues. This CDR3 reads CASSPGSQEYEQYF. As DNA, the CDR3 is TGTGCCAGCTCACCAGGGTCCCAGGAATACGAGCAGTACTTC.